A single sample is the source of the 9 T cell receptor beta chains below, sequenced in a study of beta chain features in type 1 diabetes (dated by TCRdb to between 2018 and 2020). General findings and caveats noted by the study authors: A moderate but significant shortening of TCRB CDR3 length was observed in type 1 diabetes patients in all four CD4+ subsets.

Library preparation was by the immunoSEQ multiplex PCR assay. The entire isolated RNA was reverse transcribed using the High Capacity cDNA Reverse Transcription Kit, and thus expressed TCRB transcripts were sequenced. Entries here come from immuneACCESS through TCRdb and include only in-frame sequences with V and J called. Some clones fail to appear in such tables; in the studies checked, an unresolved V gene covers under half of the shortfall, and the cause of the remainder is unknown. The sample table shows hundreds of thousands of clones, and over 12% are seen once. Just under 0.04% of the sample rests with the top ten. What these receptors recognize is not known. Sequencing input: naive CD4+ T cells from blood. The cell subset or site label, read with the paper, signifies: true naive CD4+ T cells. The receptor source for this set is a man aged 18 to 30 with type 1 diabetes.

This clone was found a few times. This chain connects TRBV2 to TRBJ2-1; D is unresolved. V lost 6 bases and J 7 bases, leaving 19 bases between the germline ends. The CDR3 contains 15 residues. Germline V CDR1 and CDR2: SNHLY, FYNNEI. Here the CDR3 reads CASRLEISSGNEQFF. In DNA, the CDR3 is TGTGCCAGCAGGCTAGAAATTTCGAGTGGGAATGAGCAGTTCTTC.

In regard to this clone: Additional DNA sequences in this sample encode the identical CDR3. The rearrangement uses TRBV6-5 and TRBJ1-5, with D possibly being TRBD1 (6 bases). V lost 0 bases and J lost 1, with 7 bases in between. This CDR3 comprises 15 residues. Germline V CDR1 and CDR2: MNHEY, SVGAGI. The CDR3 sequence: CASSYSGGSNQPQHF. The CDR3 DNA sequence: TGTGCCAGCAGTTACTCAGGGGGAAGCAATCAGCCCCAGCATTTT.

A few counts support this clone. The chain combines TRBV6-5 with TRBJ1-1; D not certain. V lost 5 bases and J lost 4, with 11 bases in between. There are 13 residues in the CDR3. Germline CDR1 is MNHEY and CDR2 is SVGAGI. CDR3 nucleotide sequence: TGTGCCAGCAGTGTTTCGTTCTTCACTGAAGCTTTCTTT. Translated: CASSVSFFTEAFF.

This clone came up a few times. The V and J genes are TRBV11-2 and TRBJ2-1; 8 positions agree with TRBD1. The germline V gene has CDR1 SGHAT and CDR2 FQNNGV. With 4 bases clipped from V and 2 bases from J, the junction kept 7 bases outside the gene matches. The CDR3 is 16 amino acids. The chain's CDR3 is CASSSYRGRTYNEQFF. The CDR3 DNA reads as TGTGCCAGCAGCTCCTACAGGGGGAGGACCTACAATGAGCAGTTCTTC.

This clone was found a few times. The rearrangement joins TRBV4-3 to TRBJ2-3, with D possibly matching TRBD2 (6 bases). Trimming took off 1 base at V and 1 base at J, with 21 bases between the two ends. CDR1 is LGHNA, CDR2 YSLEER, per germline. The CDR3 is 19 amino acids. The CDR3 sequence: CASSQGLALPPLGTDTQYF. The CDR3 DNA reads as TGCGCCAGCAGCCAAGGGCTAGCGTTGCCCCCCTTGGGCACAGATACGCAGTATTTT.

This clone was recorded a few times. The chain is built from TRBV2 and TRBJ2-1; maybe TRBD2 (6 bases). The V gene's germline CDR1 is SNHLY and CDR2 FYNNEI. This CDR3 spans 13 amino acids. V was cut by 5 bases and J by 14 bases, with 19 bases left in between. The CDR3 region has the DNA TGTGCCAGCAGTTCAGGAGCGGGTACGGATAAGTTCTTC. Amino acids: CASSSGAGTDKFF.

J is TRBJ2-3 and V is TRBV6-5, with D possibly called TRBD1 or TRBD2 (6 bases each). The V end lost 9 bases, the J end lost 4 bases, and 14 bases lay between the germline ends. Germline V gene sequence: CDR1 MNHEY, CDR2 SVGAGI. This CDR3 is built from 13 residues. CDR3 residues: CASRVGGADTQYF. The CDR3 DNA is TGTGCCAGTCGGGTGGGGGGCGCAGATACGCAGTATTTT.

The sample holds a few counts of this clone. The chain recombines TRBV28 with TRBJ2-4, with D possibly matching TRBD1 (5 bases). The CDR3 runs to 13 residues. CDR1 and CDR2 (germline): MDHEN, SYDVKM. Trimming removed 5 bases at V and 8 bases at J, with 13 bases between. The CDR3 DNA is TGTGCCAGCAGTCTCTCAGGGAAGCACATTCAGTACTTC. The encoded protein is CASSLSGKHIQYF.

This clone was detected only a few times. The V gene is TRBV12-2, the J gene TRBJ2-7. TRBV12-2 has pseudogene status. This CDR3 region has 14 residues. The CDR3 coding sequence is TGTGCAAGTCGCTTATCGGCCGCAAATCGCGAGCAGTACTTC. Translated, it gives CASRLSAANREQYF.